A single sample is the source of the 5 T cell receptor beta chains below, sequenced in a study of molecular identifiers for immune sequencing clone quantification. Using its own MiXCR run on the PCR reads, TCRdb lists one record per CDR3 protein. Of approximately 670,000 distinct CDR3 sequences in the sample, 15% to 20% were seen once. The material sequenced was naive CD8+ T cells from blood, with Jurkat cell RNA spiked in. The subset was: FACS-sorted CD8+CD4-CCR7+CD45RA+ naive T cells. The receptors stem from a human donor in good health. Some libraries in this study had Jurkat cell RNA spiked in.

This clonotype was picked up many times. The chain is built from TRBV29-1 and TRBJ1-1; TRBD1 is a possible D gene (5 bases). Per the germline V gene, CDR1 is SQVTM and CDR2 is ANQGSEA. There are 11 residues in the CDR3. V was shortened by 7 bases and J by 7 bases, with 13 bases between the two germline ends. CDR3 coding DNA: TGCAGCGCCGAGCGGGGGGGTGAAGCTTTCTTT. Translation: CSAERGGEAFF.

This clonotype was counted ten times or more. The CDR3, as DNA: TGCGCCAGCAGCCCCACACCAAGGGTCACAGCAACTAATGAAAAACTGTTTTTT. This sequence encodes CASSPTPRVTATNEKLFF. This rearrangement joins TRBV4-3 to TRBJ1-4, with D hard to call. The CDR3 contains 18 residues. Germline V lookup: CDR1 LGHNA, CDR2 YSLEER. V was shortened by 4 bases and J by 0 bases, with 18 bases between the two germline ends.

The V gene is TRBV9, the J gene TRBJ1-1; D is unclear. The CDR3 totals 14 residues. Trimming took 2 bases from V and 1 from J, leaving 9 bases between them. Looked up from germline, CDR1 is SGDLS and CDR2 is YYNGEE. The CDR3 region has the DNA TGTGCCAGCAGCGTGGGGTTGGGGAACACTGAAGCTTTCTTT. This codes for CASSVGLGNTEAFF.

In this sample, this clonotype turned up a few times. The V call is TRBV11-2, the J call TRBJ2-2; D not resolved. Trimming shortened V by 1 base and J by 1 base, and 10 bases separated the two germline ends. Germline V gives CDR1 SGHAT, CDR2 FQNNGV. The CDR3 extends over 16 amino acids. The CDR3 nucleotides read TGTGCCAGCAGCTTAGCTCTAACGGGGAACACCGGGGAGCTGTTTTTT. Encoded protein: CASSLALTGNTGELFF.

This clonotype was observed a handful of times. The chain recombines TRBV6-6 with TRBJ1-2; 12 nucleotides line up with TRBD1. The CDR3 consists of 15 residues. The germline gives CDR1 MNHNY, CDR2 SVGAGI (reference sequence). With 6 bases clipped from V and 8 bases from J, the junction kept 10 bases outside the gene matches. The DNA of the CDR3 is TGTGCCAGCAGGCTTCCGGGACAGGGGGCGCAGGGCTACACCTTC. Protein: CASRLPGQGAQGYTF.